This T cell receptor beta chain was identified during a study of OX40 agonist ivuxolimab in advanced cancers. Notes on the research overall: Ivuxolimab was a fully human IgG2 agonistic monoclonal antibody targeting the costimulatory receptor OX40 (CD134). Intravenous ivuxolimab was administered to patients every 2 weeks at six dose levels: 0.01, 0.1, 0.3, 1.5, 3 and 10 mg/kg. Among the approximately 54 dose-escalation patients, some 20 had hepatocellular carcinoma, approximately 15 melanoma, 9 renal cell carcinoma and 9 head and neck cancer. In the dose-escalation cohort, roughly 82% of patients were male, and the mean age was roughly 56 years with a range of roughly 20 to 80. Patients were allowed to have had prior anti-PD-1, anti-PD-L1 or anti-CTLA-4 therapy, and 40% of the dose-escalation patients had previously received checkpoint inhibitors. Partial responses occurred in three dose-escalation patients: two with cutaneous melanoma and one with hepatocellular carcinoma. Peripheral TCRbeta sequencing was intended to test whether TCR sequence diversity was altered and clonal T-cell expansion was caused by ivuxolimab. The paper covers the monotherapy dose-escalation part of the phase I ivuxolimab trial, which included N = 52 patients. The study at large found these results: At doses of 0.1 to 3.0 mg/kg, clonal expansion of both CD4+ and CD8+ blood T cells was observed from baseline to week 6. Low levels of normalized T-cell clonal expansion were also seen in some patients who did not respond. In the 0.1-3.0 mg/kg groups, partial responders were among the patients with the lowest normalized peripheral clonal expansion, particularly in CD8+ T cells. Which antigens the clonally expanded peripheral T cells were specific for was not determined. After ivuxolimab, expanded clones were on average more numerous among CD8+ T cells than among CD4+ T cells.

The trial excluded patients who had a history of autoimmune disease or were on systemic immunosuppression. Peripheral blood for TCR sequencing was drawn from every dose cohort at baseline, at cycle 4 day 1 and at cycle 7 day 1. The samples were drawn from a first-in-human, open-label, multicenter phase I dose-escalation trial of ivuxolimab. Adults with locally advanced or metastatic head and neck squamous cell, hepatocellular, melanoma or renal cell carcinoma were enrolled in the trial. CD4+ and CD8+ T cells were sorted separately from peripheral blood before TCR sequencing. The V and J ends are trimmed by 1 base and 4 bases, leaving 11 bases between them. There are 14 amino acids in the CDR3, from cysteine to phenylalanine inclusive. Of all the DNA, just the CDR3 is kept, 42 bases in frame from base 1. CDR1 and CDR2, per the germline V gene, are LGHNA and YNFKEQ. Note on this clone: The antigen it binds to is not known. Base qualities are not provided; no much larger clone lies one nucleotide away.

Genomic DNA was isolated from the sorted cells so that the TCRbeta CDR3 region could be sequenced. The immunoSEQ Assay was used for sequencing of TCRbeta CDR3 regions. Sourced from immuneACCESS, this table was stored by TCRdb with only in-frame sequences that have V and J called. A share of the clones is absent; for the studies checked, an unresolved V gene accounts for under half, and the remainder has no known explanation. For this sample the table gives 40,000 or so clones, of which about 85% were detected only once. About 35% of the sample rests with the top ten. This TCR came from an adult with an advanced solid tumor such as melanoma, head and neck, liver or kidney cancer. This chain is built from TRBV4-2 and TRBJ2-7; the D gene is perhaps TRBD1 or TRBD2, as each covers 5 bases. The sequences come from CD4+ or CD8+ T cells sorted from blood, collected in a trial of the OX40 agonist ivuxolimab. DNA sequence: TGTGCCAGCAGCCAAGTCCCGGGGCCTTACGAGCAGTACTTC. Its protein is CASSQVPGPYEQYF.